Each of the 18 T cell receptor beta chains below was sequenced from the same sample in a study of T cell responses to AZD1222 COVID-19 vaccine (dated by TCRdb to about 2021). The library was produced with the immunoSEQ multiplex PCR assay. Imported from immuneACCESS, the table was reduced by TCRdb to in-frame sequences with V and J called. These copies leave out some clones; in studies compared against another copy, an unresolved V gene accounts for under half, and the cause of the remainder is not known. For this sample the table gives 100,000 to 150,000 clones, of which about 87% were detected only once. The leading ten clones occupy 4.4% of the sample. This specimen's time point label, interpreted: baseline before first vaccination. This specimen was peripheral blood, taken on day 0 of AZD1222 vaccination. The receptors derive from an adult in good health.

The CDR3 reads CASRAFNEQFF. DNA for the CDR3: TGTGCCAGCAGAGCTTTCAATGAGCAGTTCTTC. The chain combines TRBV2 with TRBJ2-1; no definite D call. Trimming pared 6 bases from V and 6 bases from J, leaving 6 bases between. Germline values: CDR1 SNHLY, CDR2 FYNNEI. The CDR3 extends over 11 amino acids. Looking up the rest from reference TRBV2 and TRBJ2-1 gives the full variable domain: EPEVTQTPSHQVTQMGQEVILRCVPISNHLYFYWYRQILGQKVEFLVSFYNNEISEKSEIFDDQFSVERPDGSNFTLKIRSTKLEDSAMYFCASRAFNEQFFGPGTRLTVL.

The rearrangement uses TRBV7-3 and TRBJ2-6; D is uncertain. Trimming pared 5 bases from V and 2 bases from J, leaving 13 bases between. Germline CDR1 and CDR2: SGHTA and FQGTGA. The CDR3 length is 16 residues. CDR3: CASSPDGNAGANVLTF. The CDR3 DNA follows: TGTGCCAGCAGCCCCGATGGGAATGCTGGGGCCAACGTCCTGACTTTC.

The V gene is TRBV5-1, the J gene TRBJ2-3; D might be TRBD2 (6 bases). Trimming left V 1 base short and J 5 bases short, with 14 bases between. The CDR3 spans 15 residues. The germline V gene encodes CDR1 SGHRS and CDR2 YFSETQ. CDR3 in amino acids: CASSLQEGTGDTQYF. The CDR3 nucleotides read TGCGCCAGCAGCTTGCAGGAGGGCACGGGAGATACGCAGTATTTT.

The chain combines TRBV21-1 with TRBJ1-5; no check of the table's D call, TRBD1, against the DNA was made. TRBV21-1 is shown as a pseudogene. The CDR3 has 14 amino acids. CDR3 sequence: CASSKFKGNQPQHF. The CDR3 nucleotides are TGTGCCAGCAGCAAATTCAAGGGGAATCAGCCCCAGCATTTT.

The chain employs TRBV10-1 and TRBJ2-3; no clear D gene. Germline assignment: CDR1 WNHNN and CDR2 SYGVQD (reference sequence). The V end lost 2 bases, the J end lost 1 base, and 7 bases lay between the germline ends. The CDR3 covers 14 residues. The CDR3 DNA reads as TGCGCCAGCAGTGAGAGACCAGGCACAGATACGCAGTATTTT. Its protein product is CASSERPGTDTQYF.

The rearrangement links TRBV5-4 to TRBJ2-7, with a weak D call TRBD2 (6 bases). Germline V gene data show CDR1 as SGHNT and CDR2 as YYREEE (reference sequence). V was cut by 1 base and J by 6 bases, with 11 bases left in between. This CDR3 spans 13 amino acids. As DNA, the CDR3 is TGTGCCAGCAGCTTGAGCAGGGAGGCCGAGCAGTACTTC. Protein sequence: CASSLSREAEQYF.

V usage is TRBV7-3 and J usage is TRBJ1-1; TRBD1 matches 7 bases. The J segment lost 1 base and the V segment lost 3 bases, leaving 5 bases of the junction unmatched. CDR1 and CDR2 from the germline V gene are SGHTA and FQGTGA. The CDR3 covers 15 residues. The CDR3 region has the DNA TGTGCCAGCAGCTTTTCCGGGACAGCGAACACTGAAGCTTTCTTT. It encodes CASSFSGTANTEAFF.

This chain connects TRBV27 to TRBJ1-1; the D is unclear. CDR3 length: 14 residues. The V end lost 5 bases, the J end lost 4 bases, and 14 bases lay between the germline ends. Per germline, CDR1 MNHEY and CDR2 SMNVEV (reference sequence). CDR3: CASSLRTLSTEAFF. The CDR3, as DNA: TGTGCCAGCAGTCTACGTACTCTAAGCACTGAAGCTTTCTTT.

CDR3 bases: TGTGCCACCAGTGATTCGGCCAGGAGCCCAGATACGCAGTATTTT. It codes for CATSDSARSPDTQYF. V usage is TRBV24-1 and J usage is TRBJ2-3, with D hard to call. The germline V gene has CDR1 KGHDR and CDR2 SFDVKD. The germline V and J ends were trimmed by 2 bases and 4 bases, with 12 bases remaining between them. This CDR3 has 15 residues.

The rearrangement uses TRBV3-1 (or the pseudogene TRBV3-2) and TRBJ2-1, with D maybe TRBD2 (6 bases). The CDR3 spans 13 residues. The V gene lost 4 bases and the J gene lost 8 bases, with 12 bases spanning the gap. The germline gives CDR1 LGHDT, CDR2 YNNKEL (reference sequence). CDR3 protein: CASSPSTRDEQFF. The CDR3 nucleotides read TGTGCCAGCAGCCCTTCGACTAGGGATGAGCAGTTCTTC.

The chain links TRBV7-3 to TRBJ2-3; 7 bases agree with TRBD2. J lost 7 bases, V lost 1 base, and 8 bases had no gene match. Germline CDR1 reads SGHTA; CDR2 reads FQGTGA. This CDR3 has 15 residues. Here the CDR3 reads CASSLRTSRGNTQYF. CDR3 bases: TGTGCCAGCAGCTTAAGGACTAGTCGTGGGAATACGCAGTATTTT.

V and J are TRBV27 and TRBJ1-1; D unclear. CDR1 is MNHEY and CDR2 is SMNVEV in the germline V gene (reference sequence). Trimming shortened V by 6 bases and J by 4 bases, and 12 bases separated the two germline ends. This CDR3 spans 13 amino acids. CDR3 DNA: TGTGCCAGCAGCCCCACTTGGAGCACTGAAGCTTTCTTT. This sequence encodes CASSPTWSTEAFF.

The chain employs TRBV19 and TRBJ1-2; 9 positions agree with TRBD1. Germline loops: CDR1 LNHDA, CDR2 SQIVND (reference sequence). The CDR3 loop spans 16 amino acids. V lost 7 bases to trimming and J lost 4 bases; unmatched junction nucleotides: 13. CDR3 coding DNA: TGTGCCAGTACCCTAAGAGGACAGGGGAGATCCTATGGCTACACCTTC. Translated: CASTLRGQGRSYGYTF.

This sequence joins TRBV7-3 and TRBJ2-1; 11 bases are a match to TRBD1. V was clipped by 2 bases and J by 6 bases; unmatched bases: 3. CDR3 length: 15 residues. The germline V gene encodes CDR1 SGHTA and CDR2 FQGTGA. The CDR3 region is CASSLGTGGINEQFF. The CDR3 DNA reads as TGTGCCAGCAGCTTAGGGACAGGGGGGATCAATGAGCAGTTCTTC.

The V gene is TRBV11-3, the J gene TRBJ1-4; maybe TRBD1 (5 bases). The germline V gene has CDR1 SGHNT and CDR2 YENEEA. The CDR3 covers 15 residues. Trimming shortened V by 3 bases and J by 3 bases, and 11 bases separated the two germline ends. The CDR3 DNA reads TGTGCCAGCAGCTTGGGGGGAAGGGCTAATGAAAAACTGTTTTTT. It is translated as CASSLGGRANEKLFF.

The chain employs TRBV27 and TRBJ1-2, with D unresolved. V lost 1 base, J lost 4 bases, and 19 bases lay in between. CDR1 is MNHEY and CDR2 is SMNVEV in the germline V gene (reference sequence). This CDR3 comprises 17 residues. In nucleotides, the CDR3 is TGTGCCAGCAGTTTATACGGGCGTGATGCGACGGCCTATGGCTACACCTTC. Its protein is CASSLYGRDATAYGYTF.

V and J are TRBV3-1 (or the pseudogene TRBV3-2) and TRBJ1-3; TRBD1 might be the D (5 bases). This CDR3 comprises 19 residues. V was shortened by 1 base and J by 0 bases, with 19 bases between the two germline ends. Germline values: CDR1 LGHDT, CDR2 YNNKEL (reference sequence). The CDR3 DNA reads as TGTGCCAGCAGCCAAGTTGGGGGACCGGGACTCATCTCTGGAAACACCATATATTTT. Protein product: CASSQVGGPGLISGNTIYF.

By proportion, this clone is medium-sized. The rearrangement links TRBV4-2 to TRBJ2-1; D may correspond to TRBD1 or TRBD2 (5 bases each). This CDR3 comprises 16 residues. The ends were cut back, 0 bases at V and 0 bases at J, with 9 bases in the middle. The germline CDR1 and CDR2 sequences are LGHNA and YNFKEQ. The CDR3 reads CASSQESGSSYNEQFF. The CDR3 nucleotides read TGTGCCAGCAGCCAAGAGTCAGGGAGCTCCTACAATGAGCAGTTCTTC.